One and the same sample provided the 30 T cell receptor beta chains below, sequenced in a study of cytomegalovirus exposure and HLA in healthy donors (dated by TCRdb to the late 2010s). Preparation of the library involved the immunoSEQ multiplex PCR assay. For the multiplex PCR, a mixture combining 60 forward primers for TCR Vbeta segments and 13 reverse primers for TCR Jbeta segments was used. The table comes from immuneACCESS by way of TCRdb, which keeps in-frame sequences with V and J called. Part of the clones is missing from these tables; in studies checked, under half for an unresolved V gene and the rest for unknown reasons. The sample table contains approximately 30,000 clones; only one count was recorded for roughly 69% of them. Roughly 22% of the sample goes to the ten largest clones. The source material was PBMCs. Receptors were obtained from a man aged 45-65 years in good health and CMV-seropositive.

This clone was seen more than once but under ten times. The chain has TRBV19 and TRBJ2-7; TRBD2 agrees at 9 bases. The trim removed 6 bases at V and 3 bases at J, leaving 6 bases unmatched. This CDR3 contains 14 residues. Germline CDR1 LNHDA, CDR2 SQIVND (reference sequence). As DNA, the CDR3 is TGTGCCAGTAGGCGGGGGGGCCTCAGCTACGAGCAGTACTTC. Its translation is CASRRGGLSYEQYF.

The V call is TRBV29-1, the J call TRBJ2-3; 8 bases align to TRBD1. After removal of 7 bases from V and 5 bases from J, the junction contained 2 bases not matched to a gene. The CDR3 extends over 11 amino acids. Germline CDR1 is SQVTM and CDR2 is ANQGSEA. CDR3 residues: CSGGTGDTQYF. CDR3 DNA sequence: TGCAGCGGTGGGACAGGAGATACGCAGTATTTT.

There are a few counts of this clone. This chain uses TRBV16 with TRBJ1-2, with D possibly matching TRBD1 (5 bases). The CDR3 runs 13 residues. The V end was cut by 2 bases, the J end by 4 bases, with 8 bases between. Germline loops: CDR1 KGHSY, CDR2 FQNENV. CDR3 amino acids: CASSQDSIYGYTF. The CDR3 DNA reads TGTGCCAGCAGCCAAGACAGCATCTATGGCTACACCTTC.

This clone was seen more than once but under ten times. The rearrangement joins TRBV6-5 to TRBJ1-2; possibly TRBD1 for D (6 bases). V was pared by 9 bases and J by 3 bases, with 11 bases between. The germline V gene has CDR1 MNHEY and CDR2 SVGAGI. This CDR3 is 12 amino acids long. The CDR3 loop is CASTRGDYGYTF. The CDR3 DNA follows: TGTGCCAGTACCAGGGGAGACTATGGCTACACCTTC.

The rearrangement uses TRBV5-1 and TRBJ2-7; 9 nucleotides match TRBD1. CDR3 length equals 13 residues. V trimming: 7 bases; J trimming: 5 bases; junction bases outside the gene matches: 7. Germline V CDR1 and CDR2: SGHRS, YFSETQ. CDR3 sequence: CASADRGSDEQYF. The DNA of the CDR3 is TGCGCCAGCGCCGACAGGGGGTCTGACGAGCAGTACTTC. Full variable domain (missing parts from reference TRBV5-1 and TRBJ2-7): KAGVTQTPRYLIKTRGQQVTLSCSPISGHRSVSWYQQTPGQGLQFLFEYFSETQRNKGNFPGRFSGRQFSNSRSEMNVSTLELGDSALYLCASADRGSDEQYFGPGTRLTVT.

J is TRBJ1-5 and V is TRBV5-1, with D uncertain. CDR1 is SGHRS, CDR2 YFSETQ, per germline. The CDR3 has 13 amino acids. Trimming pared 4 bases from V and 2 bases from J, leaving 7 bases between. CDR3 protein: CASSPSGNQPQHF. The CDR3 DNA follows: TGCGCCAGCAGCCCCTCCGGCAATCAGCCCCAGCATTTT.

This rearrangement joins TRBV18 to TRBJ1-5, with 8 bases fitting TRBD1. The CDR3 consists of 16 residues. Germline CDR1 is KGHSH and CDR2 is LQKENI. J gave up 0 bases and V 4 bases, and 5 bases lay outside the gene matches. This CDR3 is CASSQTGAGSNQPQHF. DNA of the CDR3: TGTGCCAGCTCACAGACAGGGGCGGGTAGCAATCAGCCCCAGCATTTT.

CDR3 residues: CAIGPSSGRDHEQYF. CDR3 bases: TGTGCCATCGGCCCTTCTAGCGGGAGGGACCACGAGCAGTACTTC. The chain joins TRBV10-3 to TRBJ2-7; 12 nucleotides line up with TRBD2. This CDR3 has 15 amino acids. CDR1 is ENHRY, CDR2 SYGVKD, per germline. V shed 8 bases and J 5 bases; nucleotides not matched to a gene: 10.

In this sample, this clone turned up a few times. This sequence joins TRBV7-9 and TRBJ1-2, with 8 bases matching TRBD1. This CDR3 is 16 amino acids long. The germline V gene encodes CDR1 SEHNR and CDR2 FQNEAQ (reference sequence). Germline trimming cut 4 bases from V and 4 bases from J; bases unmatched to any gene: 11. In DNA form, the CDR3 reads TGTGCCAGCAGCTCGAAAGCAGGGGGCGCGGGCTATGGCTACACCTTC. This translates into CASSSKAGGAGYGYTF.

The rearrangement uses TRBV30 and TRBJ2-1; 13 nucleotides line up with TRBD2. Germline V lookup: CDR1 GTSNPN, CDR2 SVGIG (reference sequence). With 4 bases clipped from V and 7 bases from J, the junction kept 4 bases outside the gene matches. This CDR3 has 14 residues. CDR3 sequence reads: CAWTKGLAGNEQFF. As DNA, the CDR3 is TGTGCCTGGACAAAGGGACTAGCGGGGAATGAGCAGTTCTTC. Variable domain in full (rest from reference TRBV30 and TRBJ2-1): SQTIHQWPATLVQPVGSPLSLECTVEGTSNPNLYWYRQAAGRGLQLLFYSVGIGQISSEVPQNLSASRPQDRQFILSSKKLLLSDSGFYLCAWTKGLAGNEQFFGPGTRLTVL.

This clone was recorded only once. V is TRBV2 and J is TRBJ1-5; no clear D gene. Between the trimmed V and J ends, which lost 8 bases and 7 bases, there was a span of 12 bases. CDR1 is SNHLY, CDR2 FYNNEI, per germline. The CDR3 runs to 12 residues. DNA of the CDR3: TGTGCCAGCCGGTTGCCGGGGCAGCCCCAGCATTTT. Translation gives CASRLPGQPQHF.

This chain joins TRBV2 and TRBJ2-7, with 10 bases aligning to TRBD2. The V gene end was trimmed by 4 bases and the J gene end by 9 bases; junction bases not matched to a gene: 9. CDR1 and CDR2 from the germline V gene are SNHLY and FYNNEI. The CDR3 consists of 14 residues. The CDR3 is CASSASGSRLAQYF. The CDR3 bases are TGTGCCAGCAGTGCTAGCGGGAGTCGTTTGGCGCAGTACTTC.

The V and J genes are TRBV30 and TRBJ2-7, with 13 bases aligning to TRBD2. The CDR3 sequence is 14 residues long. Germline loops: CDR1 GTSNPN, CDR2 SVGIG (reference sequence). The junction had 2 bases not matched to a gene; V was cut back by 2 bases and J by 4 bases. CDR3 amino acids: CAWSTSGGAYEQYF. The CDR3 nucleotides read TGTGCCTGGAGTACTAGCGGGGGGGCGTACGAGCAGTACTTC.

This clone was recorded only once. The V call is TRBV2, the J call TRBJ1-1; the match to TRBD1 covers 7 bases. The germline gives CDR1 SNHLY, CDR2 FYNNEI. The V segment lost 2 bases and the J segment 10 bases; nucleotides outside the gene matches: 16. This CDR3 has 16 residues. The CDR3 sequence: CASSEKRVRQGLRAFF. The CDR3 nucleotides are TGTGCCAGCAGTGAAAAAAGGGTAAGACAGGGCCTAAGAGCTTTCTTT.

A few counts support this clone. The chain employs TRBV6-1 and TRBJ1-2; possibly TRBD1 for D (5 bases). Trimming left V 1 base short and J 7 bases short, with 10 bases between. Germline V CDR1 and CDR2: MNHNS, SASEGT. The CDR3 loop spans 13 amino acids. The CDR3 region is CASSEEQGGGYTF. Written as DNA, the CDR3 is TGTGCCAGCAGTGAAGAGCAGGGAGGTGGCTACACCTTC.

V usage is TRBV6-5 and J usage is TRBJ1-1; 8 bases line up with TRBD1. Trimming took 7 bases from V and 1 from J; bases not matched to a gene: 8. Germline CDR1 is MNHEY and CDR2 is SVGAGI. The CDR3 spans 15 residues. The CDR3 loop reads CASTTQGGSNTEAFF. The CDR3 DNA reads TGTGCCAGCACCACACAGGGGGGATCGAACACTGAAGCTTTCTTT.

In its sample, this clone was seen a few times. The rearrangement joins TRBV10-2 to TRBJ1-5; maybe TRBD1 (5 bases). Trimming took off 5 bases at V and 2 bases at J, with 10 bases between the two ends. The CDR3 consists of 14 residues. Germline V lookup: CDR1 WSHSY, CDR2 SAAADI. CDR3 region: CASSPQGGNQPQHF. The CDR3 nucleotides read TGCGCCAGCAGTCCTCAGGGTGGCAATCAGCCCCAGCATTTT.

The gene calls are TRBV30 and TRBJ1-1, with D unresolved. This CDR3 region has 11 residues. The germline V gene has CDR1 GTSNPN and CDR2 SVGIG (reference sequence). The V end was cut by 5 bases, the J end by 2 bases, with 6 bases between. The DNA for the CDR3 is TGTGCCTGGGCAACTAACACTGAAGCTTTCTTT. Encoded protein: CAWATNTEAFF. Combining the CDR3 with reference TRBV30 and TRBJ1-1 gives the whole variable domain SQTIHQWPATLVQPVGSPLSLECTVEGTSNPNLYWYRQAAGRGLQLLFYSVGIGQISSEVPQNLSASRPQDRQFILSSKKLLLSDSGFYLCAWATNTEAFFGQGTRLTVV.

This clone was found many times. The chain uses TRBV5-6 and TRBJ2-3, with D perhaps matching TRBD2 (6 bases). This CDR3 region has 13 residues. CDR1 is SGHDT, CDR2 YYEEEE, per germline. The V and J ends lost 4 bases and 5 bases respectively, with 11 bases between them. Written as DNA, the CDR3 is TGTGCCAGCAGCCCGGGACTGCGAGATACGCAGTATTTT. It translates to CASSPGLRDTQYF.

This clone was found once. Written as DNA, the CDR3 is TGTGCCAGCAGCTCGGGACAGGGATTAGCAGATACGCAGTATTTT. Translation: CASSSGQGLADTQYF. The rearrangement links TRBV7-6 to TRBJ2-3; 9 bases are shared with TRBD1. V shed 4 bases, J shed 4 bases, and the junction held 6 bases outside the gene matches. The CDR3 has 15 residues. In germline, CDR1 is SGHVS, CDR2 FNYEAQ.

V usage is TRBV15 and J usage is TRBJ1-6; no firm D call. Germline CDR1 reads LNHNV; CDR2 reads YYDKDF (reference sequence). This CDR3 has 14 amino acids. Trimming removed 0 bases at V and 9 bases at J, with 9 bases between. For the CDR3, the DNA is TGTGCCACCAGCAGAGACCGAGGTGGTTCACCCCTCCACTTT. This encodes CATSRDRGGSPLHF.

The chain is built from TRBV9 and TRBJ2-1, with D possibly being TRBD1 (8 bases). The germline CDR1 and CDR2 sequences are SGDLS and YYNGEE. The CDR3 length is 15 residues. Between the trimmed V and J ends, which lost 3 bases and 7 bases, there was a span of 17 bases. The CDR3 coding sequence is TGTGCCAGCAGCGCCGTAGGACAGGGAGGGAATGAGCAGTTCTTC. It is translated as CASSAVGQGGNEQFF.

The chain recombines TRBV5-1 with TRBJ2-7; D perhaps matches TRBD1 (6 bases). V dropped 7 bases and J dropped 3 bases, with 20 bases sitting between them. The CDR3 spans 15 residues. Germline CDR1 reads SGHRS; CDR2 reads YFSETQ. The CDR3 sequence: CASGVGDRNGYEQYF. CDR3 in DNA: TGCGCCAGCGGGGTTGGTGACAGGAATGGCTACGAGCAGTACTTC.

CDR3 protein: CATSRDLANNEQFF. CDR3 DNA sequence: TGTGCCACCAGCAGAGATCTTGCGAACAATGAGCAGTTCTTC. The chain has TRBV15 and TRBJ2-1, with unresolved D. Trimming took 0 bases from V and 5 from J, leaving 8 bases between them. Germline lookup yields CDR1 LNHNV and CDR2 YYDKDF (reference sequence). This CDR3 contains 14 residues.

A few counts support this clone. The J gene is TRBJ1-1, the V gene TRBV18; D remains unclear. CDR1 is KGHSH, CDR2 LQKENI, per germline. The CDR3 is 15 amino acids. Trimming shortened V by 0 bases and J by 2 bases, and 10 bases separated the two germline ends. The CDR3 DNA reads as TGTGCCAGCTCACCACCAGAGGCCCTAAACACTGAAGCTTTCTTT. It encodes CASSPPEALNTEAFF.

The rearrangement links TRBV6-1 to TRBJ1-1, with 9 bases that match TRBD1. V was clipped by 5 bases and J by 6 bases; unmatched bases: 7. The CDR3 loop spans 14 amino acids. Germline CDR1 and CDR2: MNHNS and SASEGT. Here the CDR3 reads CASSPQGARAEAFF. The CDR3 DNA follows: TGTGCCAGCAGTCCACAGGGGGCAAGGGCTGAAGCTTTCTTT.

The gene calls are TRBV29-1 and TRBJ1-2; D gene unclear. This CDR3 is 13 amino acids long. V was pared by 8 bases and J by 8 bases, with 21 bases between. Germline assignment: CDR1 SQVTM and CDR2 ANQGSEA. Here the CDR3 reads CSSSHSGSRGYTF. DNA of the CDR3: TGCAGCTCCTCCCACTCCGGGAGCCGGGGCTACACCTTC.

The gene calls are TRBV2 and TRBJ2-7, with TRBD2 matching 10 bases. Germline V gene lookup returns CDR1 SNHLY and CDR2 FYNNEI. The CDR3 covers 16 residues. V was clipped by 6 bases and J by 0 bases; unmatched bases: 8. The CDR3 sequence is CASRSSSGGDSYEQYF. The CDR3 region has the DNA TGTGCCAGCAGGTCCTCTAGCGGGGGAGACTCCTACGAGCAGTACTTC.

The chain couples TRBV6-5 to TRBJ2-3; TRBD2 aligns across 9 bases. Germline assignment: CDR1 MNHEY and CDR2 SVGAGI. The length of the CDR3 is 14 residues. The junction had 11 bases not matched to a gene; V was cut back by 8 bases and J by 8 bases. The CDR3 here is CASVAGGPESTQYF. CDR3 DNA sequence: TGTGCCAGCGTGGCGGGGGGGCCCGAGAGTACGCAGTATTTT.

V is TRBV30 and J is TRBJ2-5, with 8 bases lining up with TRBD1. The CDR3 loop spans 13 amino acids. Losses at the gene ends were 7 bases for V and 4 bases for J; bases not matched to a gene: 8. Per germline, CDR1 GTSNPN and CDR2 SVGIG (reference sequence). This CDR3 reads CAFSDRGPETQYF. CDR3 sequence (DNA): TGTGCCTTTTCCGACAGGGGCCCAGAGACCCAGTACTTC.